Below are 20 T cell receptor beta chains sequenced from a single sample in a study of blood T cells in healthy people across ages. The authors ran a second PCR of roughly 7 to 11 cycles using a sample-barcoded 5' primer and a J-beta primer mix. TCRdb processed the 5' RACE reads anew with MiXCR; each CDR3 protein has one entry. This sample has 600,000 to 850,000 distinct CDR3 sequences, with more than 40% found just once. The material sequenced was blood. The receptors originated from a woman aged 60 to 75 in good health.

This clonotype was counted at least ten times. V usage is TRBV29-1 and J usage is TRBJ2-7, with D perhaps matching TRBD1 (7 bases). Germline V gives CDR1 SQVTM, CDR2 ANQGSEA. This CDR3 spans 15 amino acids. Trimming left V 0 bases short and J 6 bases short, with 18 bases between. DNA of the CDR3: TGCAGCGTTGAAGATGTGGCCAGGGGGGTCGGCGAGCAGTACTTC. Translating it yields CSVEDVARGVGEQYF.

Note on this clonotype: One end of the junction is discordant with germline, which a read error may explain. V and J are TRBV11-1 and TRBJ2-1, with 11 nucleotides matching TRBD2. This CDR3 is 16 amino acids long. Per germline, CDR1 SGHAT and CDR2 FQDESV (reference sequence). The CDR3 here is CAGSLVAGGPLGEQFF. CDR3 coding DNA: TGTGCCGGCAGCTTAGTAGCGGGAGGGCCTCTCGGTGAGCAGTTCTTC.

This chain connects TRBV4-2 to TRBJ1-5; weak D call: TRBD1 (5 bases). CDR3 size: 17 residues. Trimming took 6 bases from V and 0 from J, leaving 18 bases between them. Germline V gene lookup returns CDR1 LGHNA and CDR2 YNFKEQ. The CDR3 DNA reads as TGTGCCAGCAGTTCGGGAGGGGCGGGGAGTAGCAATCAGCCCCAGCATTTT. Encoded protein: CASSSGGAGSSNQPQHF.

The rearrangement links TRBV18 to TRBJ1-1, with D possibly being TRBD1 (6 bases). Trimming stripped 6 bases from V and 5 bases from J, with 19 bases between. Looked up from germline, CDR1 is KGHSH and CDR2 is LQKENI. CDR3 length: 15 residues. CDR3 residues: CASSEGVRSMTEAFF. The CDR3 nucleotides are TGTGCCAGCTCGGAGGGGGTTCGGAGTATGACTGAAGCTTTCTTT.

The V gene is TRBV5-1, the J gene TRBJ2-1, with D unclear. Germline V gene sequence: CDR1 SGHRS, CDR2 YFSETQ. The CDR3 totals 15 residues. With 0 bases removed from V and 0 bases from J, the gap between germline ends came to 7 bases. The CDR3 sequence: CASSLGMSSYNEQFF. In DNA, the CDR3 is TGCGCCAGCAGCTTGGGGATGAGCTCCTACAATGAGCAGTTCTTC.

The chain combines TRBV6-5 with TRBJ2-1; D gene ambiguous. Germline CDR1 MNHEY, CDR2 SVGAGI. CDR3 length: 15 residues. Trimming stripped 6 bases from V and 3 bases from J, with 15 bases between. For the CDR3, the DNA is TGTGCCAGCAGGCCCCCTTTAGGTGGCTACAATGAGCAGTTCTTC. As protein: CASRPPLGGYNEQFF.

This chain's CDR3 is CASATGLAGGQNIQYF. In DNA, the CDR3 is TGTGCCAGCGCAACGGGACTAGCGGGGGGGCAAAACATTCAGTACTTC. The chain employs TRBV6-5 and TRBJ2-4; 16 bases map to TRBD2. The CDR3 contains 16 residues. V lost 8 bases to trimming and J lost 5 bases; unmatched junction nucleotides: 6. The V gene's germline CDR1 is MNHEY and CDR2 SVGAGI.

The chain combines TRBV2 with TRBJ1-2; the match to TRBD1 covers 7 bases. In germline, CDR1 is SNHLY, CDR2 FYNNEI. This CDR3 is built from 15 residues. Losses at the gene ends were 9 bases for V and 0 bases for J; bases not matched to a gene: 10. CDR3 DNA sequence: TGTGCCAGTAGACTATCACAGGGGACTAACTATGGCTACACCTTC. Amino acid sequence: CASRLSQGTNYGYTF.

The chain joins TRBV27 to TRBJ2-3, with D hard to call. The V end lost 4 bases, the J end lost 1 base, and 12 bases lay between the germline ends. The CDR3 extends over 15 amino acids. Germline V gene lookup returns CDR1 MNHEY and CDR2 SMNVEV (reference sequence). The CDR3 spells CASSSLSRGTDTQYF. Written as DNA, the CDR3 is TGTGCCAGCAGTTCCCTCTCCCGGGGCACAGATACGCAGTATTTT.

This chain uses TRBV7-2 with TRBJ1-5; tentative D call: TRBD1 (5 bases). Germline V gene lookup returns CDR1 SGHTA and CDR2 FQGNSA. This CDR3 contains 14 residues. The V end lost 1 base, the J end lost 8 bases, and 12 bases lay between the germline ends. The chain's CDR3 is CASSLVGAREPQHF. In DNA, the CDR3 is TGTGCCAGCAGCTTAGTCGGGGCACGGGAGCCCCAGCATTTT.

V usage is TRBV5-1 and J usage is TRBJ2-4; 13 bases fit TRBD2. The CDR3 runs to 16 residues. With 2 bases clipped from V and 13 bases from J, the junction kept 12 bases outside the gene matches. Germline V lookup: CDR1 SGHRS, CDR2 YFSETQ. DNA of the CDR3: TGCGCCAGCAGCTTCGGGACTAGCGGGGAGGGTGCTCTGCAGTACTTC. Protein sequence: CASSFGTSGEGALQYF.

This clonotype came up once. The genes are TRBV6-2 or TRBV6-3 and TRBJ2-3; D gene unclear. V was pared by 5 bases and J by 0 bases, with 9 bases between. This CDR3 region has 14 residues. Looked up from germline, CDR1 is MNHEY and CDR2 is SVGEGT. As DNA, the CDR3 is TGTGCCAGCAGTGATCGATATAGCACAGATACGCAGTATTTT. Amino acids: CASSDRYSTDTQYF.

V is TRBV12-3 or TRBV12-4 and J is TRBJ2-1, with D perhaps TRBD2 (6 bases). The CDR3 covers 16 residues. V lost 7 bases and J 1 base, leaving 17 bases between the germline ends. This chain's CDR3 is CASTLRAGSSYNEQFF. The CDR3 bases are TGTGCCAGCACCCTTCGGGCGGGATCGTCCTACAATGAGCAGTTCTTC.

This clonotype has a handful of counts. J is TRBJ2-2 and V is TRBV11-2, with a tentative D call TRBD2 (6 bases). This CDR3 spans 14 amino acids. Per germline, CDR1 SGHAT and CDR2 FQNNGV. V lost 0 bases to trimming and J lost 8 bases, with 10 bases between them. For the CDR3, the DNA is TGTGCCAGCAGCTTAGATCGGAGGGCTGGGGAGCTGTTTTTT. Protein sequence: CASSLDRRAGELFF. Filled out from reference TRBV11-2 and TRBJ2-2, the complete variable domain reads EAGVAQSPRYKIIEKRQSVAFWCNPISGHATLYWYQQILGQGPKLLIQFQNNGVVDDSQLPKDRFSAERLKGVDSTLKIQPAKLEDSAVYLCASSLDRRAGELFFGEGSRLTVL.

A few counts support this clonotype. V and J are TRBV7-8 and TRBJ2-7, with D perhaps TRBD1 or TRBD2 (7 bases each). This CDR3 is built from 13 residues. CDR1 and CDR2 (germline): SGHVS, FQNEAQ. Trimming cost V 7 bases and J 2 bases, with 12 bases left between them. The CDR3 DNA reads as TGTGCCAGCACCAGGGGGGGAGCCTACGAGCAGTACTTC. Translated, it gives CASTRGGAYEQYF.

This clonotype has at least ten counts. CDR3 protein: CASSAGFFTEAGANVLTF. The DNA of the CDR3 is TGCGCCAGCAGCGCAGGGTTCTTTACGGAAGCTGGGGCCAACGTCCTGACTTTC. The rearrangement links TRBV4-3 to TRBJ2-6, with D perhaps matching TRBD1 (5 bases). Trimming took off 5 bases at V and 2 bases at J, with 19 bases between the two ends. The CDR3 is 18 amino acids. Germline V gives CDR1 LGHNA, CDR2 YSLEER.

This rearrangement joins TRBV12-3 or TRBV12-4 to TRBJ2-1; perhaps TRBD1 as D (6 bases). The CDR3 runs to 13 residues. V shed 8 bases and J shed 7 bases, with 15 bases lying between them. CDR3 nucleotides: TGTGCCAGCGGTATGGCAGGGGCTAATGAGCAGTTCTTC. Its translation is CASGMAGANEQFF.

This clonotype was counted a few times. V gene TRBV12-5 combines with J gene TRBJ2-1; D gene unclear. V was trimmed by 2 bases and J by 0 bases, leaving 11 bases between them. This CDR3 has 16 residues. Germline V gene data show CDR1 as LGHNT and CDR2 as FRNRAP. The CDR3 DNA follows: TGTGCTAGTGGTTTGCAGAGGACGGCCTCCTACAATGAGCAGTTCTTC. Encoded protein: CASGLQRTASYNEQFF.

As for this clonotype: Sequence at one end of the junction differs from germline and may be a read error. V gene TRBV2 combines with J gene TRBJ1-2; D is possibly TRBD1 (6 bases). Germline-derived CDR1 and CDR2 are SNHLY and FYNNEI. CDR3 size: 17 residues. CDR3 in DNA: TGTACCAGCATTCGCACCCGGACAGAGCTCTCGAACTATGGCTACACCTTC. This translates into CTSIRTRTELSNYGYTF. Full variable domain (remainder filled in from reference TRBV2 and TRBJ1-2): EPEVTQTPSHQVTQMGQEVILRCVPISNHLYFYWYRQILGQKVEFLVSFYNNEISEKSEIFDDQFSVERPDGSNFTLKIRSTKLEDSAMYFCTSIRTRTELSNYGYTFGSGTRLTVV.

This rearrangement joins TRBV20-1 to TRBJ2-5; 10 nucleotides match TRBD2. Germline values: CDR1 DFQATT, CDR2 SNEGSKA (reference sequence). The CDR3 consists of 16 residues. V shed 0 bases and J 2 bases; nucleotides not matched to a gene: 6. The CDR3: CSARDPAGGFQETQYF. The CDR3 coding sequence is TGCAGTGCTAGAGATCCAGCGGGGGGGTTTCAAGAGACCCAGTACTTC.